This TCR beta chain was observed in a study of vaccination effects on CD4 cells after COVID-19. A note on this clone: Antigen unknown.

V gave up 6 bases and J gave up 5 bases, with 14 bases separating them. Germline assignment: CDR1 LGHDT and CDR2 YNNKEL (reference sequence). The CDR3 sequence is 14 residues long. Libraries were prepared by immunoSEQ multiplex PCR; TCRdb keeps only in-frame clonotypes and omits some of them. Of 70,000 or so clones listed, roughly 74% are singletons. Viral peptide pool expansion of antigen-specific CD4+ T cells preceded sequencing in the ViraFEST assay. Researchers isolated CD4+ T cells once about eleven days of culture had elapsed. All vaccine recipients tested negative for nucleocapsid antibodies and had never contracted SARS-CoV-2 infection.

The sample here was CD4+ T cells from PBMCs cultured with HCoV-NL63 spike peptides, taken before COVID-19 vaccination. The gene calls are TRBV3-1 (or the pseudogene TRBV3-2) and TRBJ2-1, with D unresolved. The TCR originated in a human donor who received a COVID-19 vaccine. CDR3 region: CASSDARGHNEQFF. The CDR3 DNA is TGTGCCAGCAGTGATGCTAGAGGCCACAATGAGCAGTTCTTC.